The 7 T cell receptor beta chains below were found in one sample sequenced in a study of cytomegalovirus exposure and HLA in healthy donors. The data were produced by immunoSEQ multiplex PCR, yet TCRdb's version contains in-frame clones alone and is incomplete. Here the sample spans about 240,000 clones, approximately 83% being singletons. Sequencing used PBMCs. The receptor set was obtained from a woman aged 25-40 years in good health and CMV-seropositive.

V and J are TRBV5-1 and TRBJ1-3, with 8 nucleotides matching TRBD1. Germline lookup yields CDR1 SGHRS and CDR2 YFSETQ. Trimming cost V 0 bases and J 1 base; bases outside gene matches: 6. The length of the CDR3 is 17 residues. The CDR3 reads CASSLGQGMGSGNTIYF. For the CDR3, the DNA is TGCGCCAGCAGCTTGGGACAGGGGATGGGTTCTGGAAACACCATATATTTT. The whole variable domain, remainder taken from reference TRBV5-1 and TRBJ1-3, is KAGVTQTPRYLIKTRGQQVTLSCSPISGHRSVSWYQQTPGQGLQFLFEYFSETQRNKGNFPGRFSGRQFSNSRSEMNVSTLELGDSALYLCASSLGQGMGSGNTIYFGEGSWLTVV.

The chain couples TRBV13 to TRBJ2-1; 10 nucleotides agree with TRBD2. Looked up from germline, CDR1 is PRHDT and CDR2 is FYEKMQ (reference sequence). Germline trimming cut 3 bases from V and 8 bases from J; bases unmatched to any gene: 7. The CDR3 loop spans 15 amino acids. CDR3 residues: CASSLPLAGVDEQFF. In nucleotides, the CDR3 is TGTGCCAGCAGCTTGCCTCTAGCGGGAGTGGATGAGCAGTTCTTC.

The chain uses TRBV28 and TRBJ1-2; the D is unclear. Germline V lookup: CDR1 MDHEN, CDR2 SYDVKM. The V gene lost 5 bases and the J gene lost 11 bases, with 9 bases spanning the gap. The CDR3 covers 10 residues. The CDR3 region has the DNA TGTGCCAGCAGTGGGCTGGGTTACACCTTC. Translating it yields CASSGLGYTF.

The chain carries TRBV13 and TRBJ1-2; 8 bases agree with TRBD1. With 1 base clipped from V and 4 bases from J, the junction kept 14 bases outside the gene matches. The CDR3 runs to 18 residues. The germline V gene has CDR1 PRHDT and CDR2 FYEKMQ (reference sequence). The CDR3 coding sequence is TGTGCCAGCAGCTTAGACCCCCGGACAGGGAGCGGTGGCTATGGCTACACCTTC. Translation gives CASSLDPRTGSGGYGYTF.

This clone appeared once. This chain joins TRBV11-1 and TRBJ2-2, with D perhaps matching TRBD2 (6 bases). The CDR3 sequence is 13 residues long. Germline loops: CDR1 SGHAT, CDR2 FQDESV (reference sequence). V was trimmed by 2 bases and J by 6 bases, leaving 7 bases between them. For the CDR3, the DNA is TGTGCCAGCAGCTTACGGGAGTCCGGGGAGCTGTTTTTT. Residues: CASSLRESGELFF.

The chain joins TRBV6-5 to TRBJ2-7, with TRBD1 matching 8 bases. The CDR3 loop spans 15 amino acids. V dropped 4 bases and J dropped 2; count of bases not matched to a gene: 7. CDR1 and CDR2 (germline): MNHEY, SVGAGI. The CDR3 here is CASSSQGAPTYEQYF. The CDR3 bases are TGTGCCAGCAGTTCCCAGGGGGCCCCGACCTACGAGCAGTACTTC.

This chain connects TRBV27 to TRBJ2-2, with TRBD2 matching over 11 bases. Germline lookup yields CDR1 MNHEY and CDR2 SMNVEV (reference sequence). The CDR3 extends over 16 amino acids. The J segment lost 1 base and the V segment lost 6 bases, leaving 4 bases of the junction unmatched. DNA of the CDR3: TGTGCCAGCAGAGGGACTAGCGGATGGAACACCGGGGAGCTGTTTTTT. Its translation: CASRGTSGWNTGELFF.